This T cell receptor (beta chain) was recorded in a study of OX40 agonist ivuxolimab in advanced cancers. This clone has a single count. Measured with immunoSEQ multiplex PCR; TCRdb has only the in-frame clones, and not every one. The table lists around 70,000 clones, 65% to 90% of them singletons, with around 0.5% in the top ten. Germline V gene data show CDR1 as ENHRY and CDR2 as SYGVKD. Trimming took 4 bases from V and 7 from J; bases not matched to a gene: 5. CDR3 length equals 13 residues. The sequences come from CD4+ or CD8+ T cells sorted from blood, collected in a trial of the OX40 agonist ivuxolimab. The TCR comes from an adult with an advanced solid tumor such as melanoma, head and neck, liver or kidney cancer. The gene calls are TRBV10-3 and TRBJ2-7, with 9 bases lining up with TRBD1. The DNA for the CDR3 is TGTGCCATCAGTGGGGACAGGGACGAAGAGCAGTACTTC. This encodes CAISGDRDEEQYF.